Sequencing of this T cell receptor beta chain was carried out in a study of control samples from healthy donors and cancer patients. TCRdb keeps only in-frame clones here, not all; method: immunoSEQ multiplex PCR. Here the sample spans over 150,000 clones, about 92% being singletons. The V end was cut by 3 bases, the J end by 2 bases, with 6 bases between. CDR3 size: 13 residues. The germline V gene encodes CDR1 KGHDR and CDR2 SFDVKD. This chain links TRBV24-1 with TRBJ2-5; D unclear. This clonotype originated in a man younger than 40 in good health. Sample: blood. The CDR3 sequence is CATSDGQQETQYF. The CDR3 bases are TGTGCCACCAGTGATGGGCAGCAAGAGACCCAGTACTTC.